A selection of T cell receptor beta chains follows, all from one sample in a study of shared clonotypes between healthy human individuals. The table came from immunoSEQ multiplex PCR; TCRdb's copy has only in-frame clones and leaves some out. The data show 800,000 or so clones, approximately 97% seen once. Sequenced sample: naive CD8+ T cells sorted from blood. These receptors all come from a man in his thirties or forties in good health. Both conserved end residues are part of each CDR3. Fields, in order: V gene, D gene, clone size, J gene, CDR3 DNA, CDR3 protein. D genes are given only for firm matches. Not all rows give a size; the values are once, few, many and, for expanded clones, a class.

V gene: TRBV6-6; D gene: .; clone size: .; J gene: TRBJ2-1; CDR3 DNA: TGTGCCAGCAGCTTAGGCCCGGTCGGCCCGTACAATGAGCAGTTCTTC; CDR3 protein: CASSLGPVGPYNEQFF
V gene: TRBV2; D gene: TRBD2; clone size: .; J gene: TRBJ2-5; CDR3 DNA: TGTGCCAGCATCGGACTAGATGGGACCCAGTACTTC; CDR3 protein: CASIGLDGTQYF
V gene: TRBV7-8; D gene: .; clone size: .; J gene: TRBJ2-7; CDR3 DNA: TGTGCCAGCAGCCTTGGACAGAGCTCCTACGAGCAGTACTTC; CDR3 protein: CASSLGQSSYEQYF
V gene: TRBV11-2; D gene: .; clone size: .; J gene: TRBJ2-7; CDR3 DNA: TGTGCCAGCAGCTTAGGAACAGGGTTAAGCCCCTACGAGCAGTACTTC; CDR3 protein: CASSLGTGLSPYEQYF
V gene: TRBV28; D gene: .; clone size: .; J gene: TRBJ2-7; CDR3 DNA: TGTGCCAGCAGTTTTTTGATTAGCGACGAGCAGTACTTC; CDR3 protein: CASSFLISDEQYF
V gene: TRBV5-1; D gene: .; clone size: .; J gene: TRBJ2-1; CDR3 DNA: TGCGCCAGCAGCTTGTCATACAATGAGCAGTTCTTC; CDR3 protein: CASSLSYNEQFF
V gene: TRBV11-2; D gene: .; clone size: .; J gene: TRBJ2-7; CDR3 DNA: TGTGCCAGCAGCTTAGTGGGCCTAGGAGGCTACGAGCAGTACTTC; CDR3 protein: CASSLVGLGGYEQYF
V gene: TRBV11-2; D gene: .; clone size: .; J gene: TRBJ2-7; CDR3 DNA: TGTGCCAGCAGCTTTGGAGCGGAGGCCTACGAGCAGTACTTC; CDR3 protein: CASSFGAEAYEQYF
V gene: TRBV14; D gene: TRBD1; clone size: .; J gene: TRBJ2-3; CDR3 DNA: TGTGCCAGCAGCCGAACAGGGGGATTGGCAGATACGCAGTATTTT; CDR3 protein: CASSRTGGLADTQYF
V gene: TRBV19; D gene: .; clone size: .; J gene: TRBJ1-1; CDR3 DNA: TGTGCCAGTAGTGCACGGGCGGGAAACGCTGAAGCTTTCTTT; CDR3 protein: CASSARAGNAEAFF
V gene: TRBV5-1; D gene: .; clone size: .; J gene: TRBJ1-1; CDR3 DNA: TGCGCCAGCAGCTTGGGCGAGGTGAACACTGAAGCTTTCTTT; CDR3 protein: CASSLGEVNTEAFF
V gene: TRBV28; D gene: TRBD2; clone size: .; J gene: TRBJ2-7; CDR3 DNA: TGTGCCAGCAGTTTCACTAGCGGAGGGGACGAGCAGTACTTC; CDR3 protein: CASSFTSGGDEQYF
V gene: TRBV4-3; D gene: .; clone size: once; J gene: TRBJ2-3; CDR3 DNA: TGCGCCAGCAGCCAAGACGGAGGGAAACCCACAGATACGCAGTATTTT; CDR3 protein: CASSQDGGKPTDTQYF
V gene: TRBV27; D gene: .; clone size: .; J gene: TRBJ1-4; CDR3 DNA: TGTGCCAGCAGTTACTTAATGGGGGAGGAAAAACTGTTTTTT; CDR3 protein: CASSYLMGEEKLFF
V gene: TRBV6-6; D gene: .; clone size: .; J gene: TRBJ2-7; CDR3 DNA: TGTGCCAGCATGGTCAGCCCAGGCGCGCAGTACTTC; CDR3 protein: CASMVSPGAQYF
V gene: TRBV5-1; D gene: .; clone size: .; J gene: TRBJ2-5; CDR3 DNA: TGCGCCAGCGCCGACGGTGAGACCCAGTACTTC; CDR3 protein: CASADGETQYF
V gene: TRBV18; D gene: .; clone size: .; J gene: TRBJ2-3; CDR3 DNA: TGTGCCAGCTCTCCCACCGGCGCGGCAGAATTTACAGATACGCAGTATTTT; CDR3 protein: CASSPTGAAEFTDTQYF
V gene: TRBV27; D gene: .; clone size: .; J gene: TRBJ2-1; CDR3 DNA: TGTGCCAGCAGTTTAGGGTTCTACAATGAGCAGTTCTTC; CDR3 protein: CASSLGFYNEQFF
V gene: TRBV10-1; D gene: .; clone size: .; J gene: TRBJ2-7; CDR3 DNA: TGCGCCAGCAGCCTCAAGACGGGAGACGAGCAGTACTTC; CDR3 protein: CASSLKTGDEQYF
V gene: TRBV19; D gene: .; clone size: once; J gene: TRBJ1-1; CDR3 DNA: TGTGCCAGTAGTCCCAGAATGAACACTGAAGCTTTCTTT; CDR3 protein: CASSPRMNTEAFF
V gene: TRBV11-2; D gene: TRBD1; clone size: once; J gene: TRBJ2-7; CDR3 DNA: TGTGCCAGCAACGCCTTATCGACAGGGGACCCCTACGAGCAGTACTTC; CDR3 protein: CASNALSTGDPYEQYF
V gene: TRBV29-1; D gene: .; clone size: .; J gene: TRBJ2-7; CDR3 DNA: TGCAGCGTTGGGTTTTCCGGGACAAACTACGAGCAGTACTTC; CDR3 protein: CSVGFSGTNYEQYF
V gene: TRBV27; D gene: TRBD1; clone size: .; J gene: TRBJ2-1; CDR3 DNA: TGTGCCAGCAGTCCCAGGACAGGCTCCTACAATGAGCAGTTCTTC; CDR3 protein: CASSPRTGSYNEQFF
V gene: TRBV11-2; D gene: .; clone size: .; J gene: TRBJ2-3; CDR3 DNA: TGTGCCAGCAGCTTAGGGCCATACACAGATACGCAGTATTTT; CDR3 protein: CASSLGPYTDTQYF
V gene: TRBV5-6; D gene: .; clone size: .; J gene: TRBJ1-2; CDR3 DNA: TGTGCCAGCAGCTTGCCCACCTTGGGCTACACCTTC; CDR3 protein: CASSLPTLGYTF
V gene: TRBV7-8; D gene: .; clone size: .; J gene: TRBJ1-5; CDR3 DNA: TGTGCCAGCAGCTTAACGTCGGTCTTCAATCAGCCCCAGCATTTT; CDR3 protein: CASSLTSVFNQPQHF
V gene: TRBV6-5; D gene: .; clone size: .; J gene: TRBJ1-2; CDR3 DNA: TGTGCCAGCAGCCCTGACAGGCCCTATTGGTATGGCTACACCTTC; CDR3 protein: CASSPDRPYWYGYTF
V gene: TRBV28; D gene: .; clone size: .; J gene: TRBJ2-3; CDR3 DNA: TGTGCCAGCACCCTAGGGCAGGGCCCAGATACGCAGTATTTT; CDR3 protein: CASTLGQGPDTQYF
V gene: TRBV29-1; D gene: TRBD1; clone size: .; J gene: TRBJ2-3; CDR3 DNA: TGCAGCGTTTGGGTAGGACAGGGCACAGATACGCAGTATTTT; CDR3 protein: CSVWVGQGTDTQYF
V gene: TRBV4-1; D gene: .; clone size: once; J gene: TRBJ2-7; CDR3 DNA: TGCGCCAGCAGCCCGTCGACAGGCCCCCTCGAGCAGTACTTC; CDR3 protein: CASSPSTGPLEQYF
V gene: TRBV9; D gene: .; clone size: .; J gene: TRBJ2-1; CDR3 DNA: TGTGCCAGCAGCGTAGGAACTACGGGTGAGCAGTTCTTC; CDR3 protein: CASSVGTTGEQFF
V gene: TRBV5-4; D gene: TRBD2; clone size: .; J gene: TRBJ2-5; CDR3 DNA: TGTGCCAGCAGCCCCCGGACTAGCGGCCTTAAAGAGACCCAGTACTTC; CDR3 protein: CASSPRTSGLKETQYF
V gene: TRBV6-4; D gene: TRBD2; clone size: .; J gene: TRBJ2-5; CDR3 DNA: TGTGCCAGCAAGGGATTAGCGGGTAACTACACTCAAGAGACCCAGTACTTC; CDR3 protein: CASKGLAGNYTQETQYF
V gene: TRBV4-1; D gene: .; clone size: .; J gene: TRBJ1-1; CDR3 DNA: TGCGCCAGCAGCCAATATTCCGGACAACTAAACACTGAAGCTTTCTTT; CDR3 protein: CASSQYSGQLNTEAFF
V gene: TRBV7-9; D gene: .; clone size: .; J gene: TRBJ1-4; CDR3 DNA: TGTGCCAGCAGCCGGGGGGCAGTTTGGGAAAAACTGTTTTTT; CDR3 protein: CASSRGAVWEKLFF
V gene: TRBV18; D gene: TRBD1; clone size: .; J gene: TRBJ1-4; CDR3 DNA: TGTGCCAGCTCACAACCGGGACAGGGAGTTGAAAAACTGTTTTTT; CDR3 protein: CASSQPGQGVEKLFF
V gene: TRBV28; D gene: .; clone size: .; J gene: TRBJ2-7; CDR3 DNA: TGTGCCAGCATTGATAGCGGAGGCTACGAGCAGTACTTC; CDR3 protein: CASIDSGGYEQYF
V gene: TRBV27; D gene: .; clone size: .; J gene: TRBJ2-1; CDR3 DNA: TGTGCCAGCACACGATCGGGTGGAAGCTCCTACAATGAGCAGTTCTTC; CDR3 protein: CASTRSGGSSYNEQFF
V gene: TRBV28; D gene: .; clone size: once; J gene: TRBJ1-5; CDR3 DNA: TGTGCCAGCACCCTACAGGTCTATAGCAATCAGCCCCAGCATTTT; CDR3 protein: CASTLQVYSNQPQHF
V gene: TRBV4-1; D gene: TRBD1; clone size: .; J gene: TRBJ2-3; CDR3 DNA: TGCGCCAGCAGCCAGAGCTGGACAGGGCGCACAGATACGCAGTATTTT; CDR3 protein: CASSQSWTGRTDTQYF
V gene: TRBV11-3; D gene: .; clone size: once; J gene: TRBJ2-7; CDR3 DNA: TGTGCCAGCAGCTGGGGAAGCTCCTACGAGCAGTACTTC; CDR3 protein: CASSWGSSYEQYF
V gene: TRBV14; D gene: .; clone size: .; J gene: TRBJ2-7; CDR3 DNA: TGTGCCAGCAGCCCCCAACCGACAGGAAATACTCGGTACGAGCAGTACTTC; CDR3 protein: CASSPQPTGNTRYEQYF
V gene: TRBV7-9; D gene: .; clone size: .; J gene: TRBJ2-7; CDR3 DNA: TGTGCCAGCAGCTCCCGGGACAAGTACGAGCAGTACTTC; CDR3 protein: CASSSRDKYEQYF
V gene: TRBV9; D gene: TRBD1; clone size: .; J gene: TRBJ1-2; CDR3 DNA: TGTGCCAGCAGCACCCGGACAGGGGTTAACTATGGCTACACCTTC; CDR3 protein: CASSTRTGVNYGYTF
V gene: TRBV19; D gene: .; clone size: .; J gene: TRBJ2-1; CDR3 DNA: TGTGCCAGTAGTTGGCAGAGCTCCTACAATGAGCAGTTCTTC; CDR3 protein: CASSWQSSYNEQFF
V gene: TRBV4-1; D gene: .; clone size: .; J gene: TRBJ1-1; CDR3 DNA: TGCGCCAGCAGCCAGGGGAACACTGAAGCTTTCTTT; CDR3 protein: CASSQGNTEAFF
V gene: TRBV9; D gene: .; clone size: once; J gene: TRBJ1-3; CDR3 DNA: TGTGCCAGCAGCCCCCAGGGGAGCTCTGGAAACACCATATATTTT; CDR3 protein: CASSPQGSSGNTIYF
V gene: TRBV6-5; D gene: .; clone size: .; J gene: TRBJ2-2; CDR3 DNA: TGTGCCAGCAGTCGTCAAATAACGTCCGGGGAGCTGTTTTTT; CDR3 protein: CASSRQITSGELFF
V gene: TRBV5-6; D gene: TRBD1; clone size: .; J gene: TRBJ2-7; CDR3 DNA: TGTGCCAGCAGCTTGGCCACAGGGGTGGAAGAGCAGTACTTC; CDR3 protein: CASSLATGVEEQYF
V gene: TRBV29-1; D gene: TRBD1; clone size: .; J gene: TRBJ2-7; CDR3 DNA: TGCAGCGTTGTTGTGACAGGGAACCTCGGGGAGTACTTC; CDR3 protein: CSVVVTGNLGEYF
V gene: TRBV7-9; D gene: .; clone size: few; J gene: TRBJ2-7; CDR3 DNA: TGTGCCAGCAGCGGAGAGGGGACATTCAATGACTACGAGCAGTACTTC; CDR3 protein: CASSGEGTFNDYEQYF
V gene: TRBV7-3; D gene: .; clone size: .; J gene: TRBJ1-2; CDR3 DNA: TGTGCCAGCAGCTTATCAGGGCCTGGGGATGGCTACACCTTC; CDR3 protein: CASSLSGPGDGYTF
V gene: TRBV21-1; D gene: .; clone size: .; J gene: TRBJ2-1; CDR3 DNA: TGTGCCAGCAGGCCTAGCGGGGACAATGAGCAGTTCTTC; CDR3 protein: CASRPSGDNEQFF
V gene: TRBV4-1; D gene: .; clone size: .; J gene: TRBJ1-1; CDR3 DNA: TGCGCCAGCAGCCACGGGCTGGGCACTGAAGCTTTCTTT; CDR3 protein: CASSHGLGTEAFF
V gene: TRBV9; D gene: .; clone size: .; J gene: TRBJ1-1; CDR3 DNA: TGTGCCAGCAGCGTAGATAGTTCCAACACTGAAGCTTTCTTT; CDR3 protein: CASSVDSSNTEAFF
V gene: TRBV15; D gene: TRBD1; clone size: .; J gene: TRBJ2-1; CDR3 DNA: TGTGCCACCAGCCGAGGACAGGCCTACAATGAGCAGTTCTTC; CDR3 protein: CATSRGQAYNEQFF
V gene: TRBV9; D gene: TRBD2; clone size: .; J gene: TRBJ2-1; CDR3 DNA: TGTGCCAGCAGCGTGACGGGAGGGGTCAATGAGCAGTTCTTC; CDR3 protein: CASSVTGGVNEQFF